One and the same sample provided the 28 T cell receptor beta chains below, sequenced in a study of monozygotic twins with inflammatory bowel disease. TCRdb re-called the 5' RACE reads and catalogs CDR3 proteins one per entry, DNA excluded. Recorded here are fewer than 350,000 distinct CDR3 sequences; the top ten clones represent 2% to 2.5%. The sample was blood. These receptors all come from a human donor with ulcerative colitis or Crohn's disease, or a healthy co-twin of an affected twin (not recorded which).

CDR3: CSARDQGGPRNEQFF. V usage is TRBV20-1 and J usage is TRBJ2-1; TCRdb calls TRBD2, which cannot be checked without DNA. In germline, CDR1 is DFQATT, CDR2 SNEGSKA (reference sequence). The CDR3 spans 15 residues.

The V and J genes are TRBV4-3 and TRBJ2-2; with no DNA, the TCRdb D assignment of TRBD1 cannot be verified. The germline gives CDR1 LGHNA, CDR2 YSLEER. The CDR3 has 16 residues. This chain's CDR3 is CASSQLTGRGTGELFF.

The chain combines TRBV7-9 with TRBJ1-1; TCRdb indicates TRBD1, and absent DNA this call remains unverified. CDR1 SEHNR and CDR2 FQNEAQ come from the germline V gene (reference sequence). The CDR3 extends over 14 amino acids. CDR3 residues: CASSLAGQGQEAFF.

This chain connects TRBV28 to TRBJ1-1; the D call from TCRdb, TRBD1, cannot be confirmed without DNA. The CDR3 contains 16 residues. Germline assignment: CDR1 MDHEN and CDR2 SYDVKM. The CDR3 loop reads CASSPPRGGGGTEAFF.

CDR3 sequence: CSAGEAVRSYEQYF. This sequence joins TRBV29-1 and TRBJ2-7; no DNA is available, so the TRBD2 call from TCRdb remains unchecked. Germline CDR1 SQVTM, CDR2 ANQGSEA. The CDR3 length is 14 residues.

The chain recombines TRBV11-1 with TRBJ1-3. CDR3 length equals 18 residues. In germline, CDR1 is SGHAT, CDR2 FQDESV (reference sequence). The CDR3 sequence: CASSQRTSRYSGENTIYF. Using reference TRBV11-1 and TRBJ1-3 for the parts outside the CDR3, the full variable domain is EAEVAQSPRYKITEKSQAVAFWCDPISGHATLYWYRQILGQGPELLVQFQDESVVDDSQLPKDRFSAERLKGVDSTLKIQPAELGDSAMYLCASSQRTSRYSGENTIYFGEGSWLTVV.

This chain links TRBV24-1 with TRBJ2-5; TCRdb designates TRBD2, a call that cannot be tested without DNA. This CDR3 contains 17 residues. CDR1 is KGHDR, CDR2 SFDVKD, per germline. The CDR3 is CATSEVASGVGRETQYF.

This chain uses TRBV12-3 or TRBV12-4 with TRBJ2-1; TCRdb gives TRBD1 as the D gene, but with no DNA this cannot be confirmed. This CDR3 contains 14 residues. The CDR3 protein is CASSQGSYYNEQFF.

The chain recombines TRBV20-1 with TRBJ2-3; lacking DNA, the TRBD2 call made by TCRdb goes unchecked. The germline gives CDR1 DFQATT, CDR2 SNEGSKA (reference sequence). This CDR3 comprises 15 residues. CDR3 sequence reads: CSVPVAGGTTDTQYF.

The chain uses TRBV2 and TRBJ2-7; with no DNA, the TCRdb D assignment of TRBD1 cannot be verified. The CDR3 extends over 12 amino acids. The germline V gene has CDR1 SNHLY and CDR2 FYNNEI. The CDR3 here is CATLGQGYEQYF.

This chain joins TRBV25-1 and TRBJ2-3. Germline CDR1 is MGHDK and CDR2 is SYGVNS. The CDR3 totals 15 residues. Here the CDR3 reads CASSESNPITDTQYF.

The chain recombines TRBV5-1 with TRBJ2-3; the TCRdb D gene call, TRBD2, has no DNA to confirm it. The CDR3 is 16 amino acids. CDR1 and CDR2 from the germline V gene are SGHRS and YFSETQ. Here the CDR3 reads CASSEGLAGGPDTQYF. Full variable domain (missing parts from reference TRBV5-1 and TRBJ2-3): KAGVTQTPRYLIKTRGQQVTLSCSPISGHRSVSWYQQTPGQGLQFLFEYFSETQRNKGNFPGRFSGRQFSNSRSEMNVSTLELGDSALYLCASSEGLAGGPDTQYFGPGTRLTVL.

The chain is built from TRBV6-5 and TRBJ2-3. Germline CDR1 reads MNHEY; CDR2 reads SVGAGI. This CDR3 is built from 14 residues. The CDR3 reads CASSYGAGTDTQYF.

The rearrangement joins TRBV5-5 to TRBJ2-7. CDR1 SGHKS and CDR2 YYEKEE come from the germline V gene (reference sequence). This CDR3 spans 11 amino acids. The CDR3 sequence: CASSQGIEQYF.

V and J are TRBV20-1 and TRBJ1-5; the D call of TRBD1 rests on TCRdb alone, since no DNA is present to check it. CDR1 and CDR2 from the germline V gene are DFQATT and SNEGSKA (reference sequence). This CDR3 spans 13 amino acids. Here the CDR3 reads CSAISRGHQPQHF.

CDR3 sequence: CASSYSRGGMGSNQPQHF. This sequence joins TRBV6-5 and TRBJ1-5; TCRdb gives TRBD1 as the D gene, but with no DNA this cannot be confirmed. The CDR3 is 18 residues long. Germline lookup yields CDR1 MNHEY and CDR2 SVGAGI.

V and J are TRBV2 and TRBJ2-3. Germline lookup yields CDR1 SNHLY and CDR2 FYNNEI. This CDR3 contains 15 residues. CDR3 sequence: CASSEDRTLTDTQYF. The complete variable domain, with remaining parts taken from reference TRBV2 and TRBJ2-3, reads EPEVTQTPSHQVTQMGQEVILRCVPISNHLYFYWYRQILGQKVEFLVSFYNNEISEKSEIFDDQFSVERPDGSNFTLKIRSTKLEDSAMYFCASSEDRTLTDTQYFGPGTRLTVL.

The V and J genes are TRBV12-3 or TRBV12-4 and TRBJ1-1. The CDR3 covers 12 residues. The CDR3 sequence: CASSLRRGKPFF.

V usage is TRBV28 and J usage is TRBJ2-4; TCRdb's D gene call, TRBD2, goes unchecked for lack of DNA. CDR1 is MDHEN, CDR2 SYDVKM, per germline. This CDR3 contains 16 residues. The CDR3 loop is CASSPSLAGAQNIQYF.

This sequence joins TRBV6-5 and TRBJ1-6. Per the germline V gene, CDR1 is MNHEY and CDR2 is SVGAGI. The CDR3 extends over 13 amino acids. The CDR3 loop is CASSSLERSPLHF.

This chain joins TRBV20-1 and TRBJ2-1; without DNA, the TCRdb call of TRBD1 cannot be checked. The CDR3 is 13 residues long. CDR1 is DFQATT, CDR2 SNEGSKA, per germline (reference sequence). The CDR3: CSARDYRVNEQFF.

This chain uses TRBV4-3 with TRBJ1-1. The CDR3 consists of 13 residues. Germline V gives CDR1 LGHNA, CDR2 YSLEER. The CDR3 loop reads CASSQDMNTEAFF.

The chain combines TRBV6-2 or TRBV6-3 with TRBJ2-5; there is no DNA to check the TCRdb D call of TRBD1. Germline loops: CDR1 MNHEY, CDR2 SVGEGT. The CDR3 consists of 13 residues. The CDR3: CASRGATQETQYF.

This rearrangement joins TRBV27 to TRBJ2-1; TCRdb returns TRBD2, unconfirmable since there is no DNA. There are 15 residues in the CDR3. Germline V gene sequence: CDR1 MNHEY, CDR2 SMNVEV (reference sequence). The CDR3 loop reads CASTIAGPAYNEQFF.

J is TRBJ2-7 and V is TRBV4-1; without DNA, the TCRdb call of TRBD1 cannot be checked. CDR3 size: 14 residues. Germline lookup yields CDR1 MGHRA and CDR2 YSYEKL. The chain's CDR3 is CASSQAGGTGEQYF.

The chain is built from TRBV9 and TRBJ2-7. The CDR3 runs 13 residues. The germline gives CDR1 SGDLS, CDR2 YYNGEE. This chain's CDR3 is CASSGDRRNEQYF. The whole variable domain, filled in from reference TRBV9 and TRBJ2-7, reads DSGVTQTPKHLITATGQRVTLRCSPRSGDLSVYWYQQSLDQGLQFLIQYYNGEERAKGNILERFSAQQFPDLHSELNLSSLELGDSALYFCASSGDRRNEQYFGPGTRLTVT.

The chain combines TRBV5-1 with TRBJ2-5; absent DNA, TCRdb's TRBD1 call cannot be checked. This CDR3 region has 15 residues. CDR1 SGHRS and CDR2 YFSETQ come from the germline V gene. Here the CDR3 reads CASSPRDSLGETQYF.

The gene calls are TRBV6-5 and TRBJ1-3; TCRdb indicates TRBD1, and absent DNA this call remains unverified. Germline CDR1 and CDR2: MNHEY and SVGAGI. The CDR3 sequence is 15 residues long. The CDR3 sequence: CASSHRTVSGNTIYF.